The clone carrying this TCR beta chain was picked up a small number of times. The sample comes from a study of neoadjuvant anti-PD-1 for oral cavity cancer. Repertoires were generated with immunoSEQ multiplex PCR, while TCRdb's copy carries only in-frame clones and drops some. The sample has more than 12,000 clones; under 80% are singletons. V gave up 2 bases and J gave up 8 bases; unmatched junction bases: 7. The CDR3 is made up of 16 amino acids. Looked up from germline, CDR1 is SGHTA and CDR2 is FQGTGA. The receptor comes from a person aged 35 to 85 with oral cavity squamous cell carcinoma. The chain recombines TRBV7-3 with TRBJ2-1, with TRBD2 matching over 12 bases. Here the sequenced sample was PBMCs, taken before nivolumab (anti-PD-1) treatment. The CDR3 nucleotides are TGTGCCAGCAGCTTAGGGCTAGCGGGAGGGATCGATGAGCAGTTCTTC. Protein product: CASSLGLAGGIDEQFF. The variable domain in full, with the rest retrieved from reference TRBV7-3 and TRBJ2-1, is GAGVSQTPSNKVTEKGKYVELRCDPISGHTALYWYRQSLGQGPEFLIYFQGTGAADDSGLPNDRFFAVRPEGSVSTLKIQRTERGDSAVYLCASSLGLAGGIDEQFFGPGTRLTVL.